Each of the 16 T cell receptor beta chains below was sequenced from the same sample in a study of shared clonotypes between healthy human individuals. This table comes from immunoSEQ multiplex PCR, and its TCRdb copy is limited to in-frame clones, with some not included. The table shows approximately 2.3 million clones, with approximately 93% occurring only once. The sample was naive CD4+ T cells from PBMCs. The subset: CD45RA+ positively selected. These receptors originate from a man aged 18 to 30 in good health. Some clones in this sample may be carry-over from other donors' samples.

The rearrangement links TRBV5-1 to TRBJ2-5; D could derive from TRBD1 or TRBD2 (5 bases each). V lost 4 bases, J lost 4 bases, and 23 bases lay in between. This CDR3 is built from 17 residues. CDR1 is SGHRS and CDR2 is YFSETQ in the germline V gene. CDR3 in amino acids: CASSMGPAMVFGETQYF. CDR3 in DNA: TGCGCCAGCAGCATGGGACCAGCAATGGTCTTTGGAGAGACCCAGTACTTC.

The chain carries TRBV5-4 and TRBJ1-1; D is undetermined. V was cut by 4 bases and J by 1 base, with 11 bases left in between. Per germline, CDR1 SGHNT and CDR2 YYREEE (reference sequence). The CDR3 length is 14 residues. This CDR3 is CASSPQTKNTEAFF. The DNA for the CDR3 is TGTGCCAGCAGCCCACAAACAAAGAACACTGAAGCTTTCTTT.

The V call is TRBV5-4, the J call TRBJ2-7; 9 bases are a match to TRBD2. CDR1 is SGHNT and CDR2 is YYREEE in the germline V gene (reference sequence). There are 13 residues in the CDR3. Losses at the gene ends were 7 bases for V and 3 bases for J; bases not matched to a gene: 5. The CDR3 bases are TGTGCCAGCGGGTCTAGCGGGAACTACGAGCAGTACTTC. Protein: CASGSSGNYEQYF.

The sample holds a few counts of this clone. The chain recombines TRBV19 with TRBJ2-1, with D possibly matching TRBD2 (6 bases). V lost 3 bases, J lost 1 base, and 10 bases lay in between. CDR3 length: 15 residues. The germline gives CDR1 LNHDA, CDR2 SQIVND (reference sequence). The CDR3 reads CASSMRDSSYNEQFF. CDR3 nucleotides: TGTGCCAGTAGTATGCGGGATTCGTCCTACAATGAGCAGTTCTTC.

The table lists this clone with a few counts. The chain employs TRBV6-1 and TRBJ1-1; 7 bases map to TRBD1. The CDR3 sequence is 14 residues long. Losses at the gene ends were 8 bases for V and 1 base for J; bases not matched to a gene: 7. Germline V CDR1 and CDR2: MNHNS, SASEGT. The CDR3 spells CASGRQGPNTEAFF. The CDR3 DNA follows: TGTGCCAGCGGGAGACAGGGCCCGAACACTGAAGCTTTCTTT.

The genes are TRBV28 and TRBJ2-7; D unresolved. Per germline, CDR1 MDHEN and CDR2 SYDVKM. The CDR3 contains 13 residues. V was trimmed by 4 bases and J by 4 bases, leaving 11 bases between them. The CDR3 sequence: CASSSLAPYEQYF. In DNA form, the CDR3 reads TGTGCCAGCAGTTCCCTCGCTCCTTACGAGCAGTACTTC. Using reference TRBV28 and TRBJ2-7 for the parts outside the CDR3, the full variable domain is DVKVTQSSRYLVKRTGEKVFLECVQDMDHENMFWYRQDPGLGLRLIYFSYDVKMKEKGDIPEGYSVSREKKERFSLILESASTNQTSMYLCASSSLAPYEQYFGPGTRLTVT.

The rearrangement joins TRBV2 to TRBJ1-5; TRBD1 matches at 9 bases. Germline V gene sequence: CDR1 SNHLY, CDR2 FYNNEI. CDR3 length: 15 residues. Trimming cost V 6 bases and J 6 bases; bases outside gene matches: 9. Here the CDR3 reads CASRGGTGKSQPQHF. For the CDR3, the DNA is TGTGCCAGCAGGGGAGGGACAGGGAAATCTCAGCCCCAGCATTTT.

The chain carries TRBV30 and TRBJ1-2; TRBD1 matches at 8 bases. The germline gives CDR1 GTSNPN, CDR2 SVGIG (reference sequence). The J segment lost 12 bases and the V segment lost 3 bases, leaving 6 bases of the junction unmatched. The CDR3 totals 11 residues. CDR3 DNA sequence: TGTGCCTGGAGCTACAGGGGGAGGAACACCTTC. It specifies CAWSYRGRNTF. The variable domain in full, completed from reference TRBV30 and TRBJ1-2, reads SQTIHQWPATLVQPVGSPLSLECTVEGTSNPNLYWYRQAAGRGLQLLFYSVGIGQISSEVPQNLSASRPQDRQFILSSKKLLLSDSGFYLCAWSYRGRNTFGSGTRLTVV.

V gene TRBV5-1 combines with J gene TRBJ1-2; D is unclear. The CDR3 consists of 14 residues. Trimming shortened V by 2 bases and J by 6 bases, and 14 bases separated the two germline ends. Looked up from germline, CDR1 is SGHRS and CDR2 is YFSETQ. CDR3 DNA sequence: TGCGCCAGCAGCTTAAGGCCTCCAGATGATGGCTACACCTTC. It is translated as CASSLRPPDDGYTF.

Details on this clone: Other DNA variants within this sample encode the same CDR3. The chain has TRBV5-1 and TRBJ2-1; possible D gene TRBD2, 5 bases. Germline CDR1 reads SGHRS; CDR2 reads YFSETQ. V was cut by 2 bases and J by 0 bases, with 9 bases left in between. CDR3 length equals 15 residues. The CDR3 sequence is CASSFSGSSYNEQFF. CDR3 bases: TGCGCCAGCAGCTTCAGCGGAAGCTCCTACAATGAGCAGTTCTTC. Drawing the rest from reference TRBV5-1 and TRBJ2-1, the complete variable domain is KAGVTQTPRYLIKTRGQQVTLSCSPISGHRSVSWYQQTPGQGLQFLFEYFSETQRNKGNFPGRFSGRQFSNSRSEMNVSTLELGDSALYLCASSFSGSSYNEQFFGPGTRLTVL.

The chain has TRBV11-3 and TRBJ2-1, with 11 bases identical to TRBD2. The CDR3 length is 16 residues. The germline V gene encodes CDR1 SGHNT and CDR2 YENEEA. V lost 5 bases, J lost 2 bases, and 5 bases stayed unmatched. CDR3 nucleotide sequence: TGTGCCAGCAGCGCCGAGACTAGCGGGACCTACAATGAGCAGTTCTTC. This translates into CASSAETSGTYNEQFF.

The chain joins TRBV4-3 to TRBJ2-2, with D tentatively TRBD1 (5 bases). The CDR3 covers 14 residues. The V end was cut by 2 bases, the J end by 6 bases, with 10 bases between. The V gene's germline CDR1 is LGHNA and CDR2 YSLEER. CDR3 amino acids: CASSQQKGSGELFF. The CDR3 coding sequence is TGCGCCAGCAGCCAACAGAAGGGGTCCGGGGAGCTGTTTTTT.

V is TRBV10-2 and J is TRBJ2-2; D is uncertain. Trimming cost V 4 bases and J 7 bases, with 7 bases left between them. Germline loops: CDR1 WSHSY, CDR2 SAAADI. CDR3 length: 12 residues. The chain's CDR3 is CASSVKGGELFF. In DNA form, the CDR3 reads TGCGCCAGCAGTGTGAAGGGCGGGGAGCTGTTTTTT.

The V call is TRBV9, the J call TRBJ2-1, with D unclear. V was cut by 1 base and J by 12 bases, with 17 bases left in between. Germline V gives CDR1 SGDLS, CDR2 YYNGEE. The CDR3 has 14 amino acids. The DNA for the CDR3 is TGTGCCAGCAGCGTACTCTCGACTGCACTGGTGCAGTTCTTC. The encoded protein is CASSVLSTALVQFF.

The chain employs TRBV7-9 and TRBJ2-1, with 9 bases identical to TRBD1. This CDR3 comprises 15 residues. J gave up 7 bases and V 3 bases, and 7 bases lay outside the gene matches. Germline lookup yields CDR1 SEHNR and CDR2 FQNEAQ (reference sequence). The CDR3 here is CASSFRDRVRNEQFF. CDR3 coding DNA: TGTGCCAGCAGCTTCCGGGACAGGGTCCGGAATGAGCAGTTCTTC.

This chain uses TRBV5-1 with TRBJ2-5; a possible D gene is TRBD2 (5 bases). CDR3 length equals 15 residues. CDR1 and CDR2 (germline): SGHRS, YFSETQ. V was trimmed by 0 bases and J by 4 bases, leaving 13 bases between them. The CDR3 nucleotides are TGCGCCAGCAGCTTGGAGGGAGACAATGGAGAGACCCAGTACTTC. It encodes CASSLEGDNGETQYF. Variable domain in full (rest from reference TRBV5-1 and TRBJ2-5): KAGVTQTPRYLIKTRGQQVTLSCSPISGHRSVSWYQQTPGQGLQFLFEYFSETQRNKGNFPGRFSGRQFSNSRSEMNVSTLELGDSALYLCASSLEGDNGETQYFGPGTRLLVL.